This T cell receptor (beta chain) was recovered during a study of blood T cells in healthy people across ages. Study outcomes and limitations: Per million T cells, the diversity of TCR beta decreased roughly linearly as age advanced.

Sample-barcoded 5' priming and a J-beta primer mix drove a second PCR of roughly 6 to 12 cycles. Each CDR3 protein is one row after TCRdb ran MiXCR on the 5' RACE reads. The repertoire holds about 780,000 distinct CDR3 sequences, around half seen once, with over 15% in the top ten. Concerning this clonotype: Its cognate antigen is unknown.

The trim removed 8 bases at V and 2 bases at J, leaving 4 bases unmatched. Germline CDR1 reads SQVTM; CDR2 reads ANQGSEA. The CDR3 extends over 12 amino acids. The sequencing sample was made of blood. This chain links TRBV29-1 with TRBJ1-2; TRBD1 aligns across 8 bases. The source of this sequence is a man of 80 years or more in good health. CDR3 sequence reads: CSSRQGNYGYTF. In DNA, the CDR3 is TGCAGCTCTAGACAGGGGAACTATGGCTACACCTTC.